The rows below give T cell receptor beta chains drawn from one sample of a study of monozygotic twins with inflammatory bowel disease. TCRdb reanalyzed the 5' RACE reads and collapses them to one entry per CDR3 protein, without DNA. This listing includes 300,000 to 350,000 distinct CDR3 sequences. The sequenced sample consisted of blood. The origin of the receptors is a human donor with ulcerative colitis or Crohn's disease, or a healthy co-twin of an affected twin (not recorded which). The CDR3 runs from the conserved cysteine through the conserved F or W.

TRBJ2-5 TRBV10-3 CAISEWSEQETQYF
TRBJ2-3 TRBV11-2 CASSHRTSGAHSTDTQYF
TRBJ2-7 TRBV18 CASSNRGSEQYF
TRBJ1-6 TRBV6-1 CASRELTGNNSPLHF
TRBJ2-7 TRBV7-2 CASSLVSTAYYEQYF
TRBJ2-7 TRBV4-1 CASSHGEDRDPYEQYF
TRBJ2-3 TRBV7-9 CASSSSGSVTDTQYF
TRBJ2-1 TRBV5-5 CASRGQPNYNEQFF
TRBJ2-7 TRBV10-1 CASSDGPSEQYF
TRBJ2-7 TRBV11-2 CASSFGGVSGEQYF
TRBJ1-3 TRBV6-1 CASSPRTANSGNTIYF
TRBJ2-5 TRBV18 CASSPPGRETQYF
TRBJ2-5 TRBV20-1 CSAPTGGGETQYF
TRBJ2-5 TRBV5-1 CASSRGTSGTRETQYF
TRBJ2-3 TRBV5-5 CASSLAPLERITDTQYF
TRBJ1-4 TRBV6-6 CASSFASNEKLFF
TRBJ1-5 TRBV20-1 CSAVGPQPQHF
TRBJ2-1 TRBV4-2 CASSQRASSYNVQFF
TRBJ1-4 TRBV4-3 CASSEEQINEKLFF
TRBJ1-5 TRBV20-1 CSARGDTDQPQHF
TRBJ1-2 TRBV5-4 CASSRGEGYGYTF
TRBJ2-5 TRBV5-1 CASDSAGGSQETQYF
TRBJ1-5 TRBV23-1 CASSPSDRINQPQHF
TRBJ2-2 TRBV20-1 CSAGRGGDPTGELFF
TRBJ2-1 TRBV5-5 CASSFGGSIGREQFF
TRBJ2-7 TRBV12-3/TRBV12-4 CASSKTSTYEQYF
TRBJ2-2 TRBV7-2 CASSLTSTVLFF
TRBJ2-2 TRBV28 CATRYRAWTGELFF
TRBJ2-3 TRBV7-3 CASSLTFDRGGGTDTQYF
TRBJ1-6 TRBV5-4 CASSTTRDSPLHF
TRBJ1-1 TRBV19 CASTTTVLNTEAFF
TRBJ1-1 TRBV25-1 CASSGNRDFTEAFF
TRBJ2-2 TRBV10-3 CAISATGELFF
TRBJ2-1 TRBV12-3/TRBV12-4 CASRLAGGPTGQFF
TRBJ2-1 TRBV5-1 CASSSAGPLGNEQFF
TRBJ2-5 TRBV18 CASSTKGTLQETQYF
TRBJ1-5 TRBV6-1 CASSDPNSRDF
TRBJ2-5 TRBV28 CASTNGETQYF
TRBJ1-1 TRBV12-3/TRBV12-4 CASSPYRRVPDTEAFF